Each of the 20 T cell receptor beta chains below was sequenced from the same sample in a study of blood T cell repertoires in COVID-19. Sequencing used immunoSEQ multiplex PCR; TCRdb keeps in-frame clones, though not all of them. Seen here are some 400,000 clones, 80% to 90% observed once, and the top ten hold 1.1%. Sequences were obtained from PBMCs or T cells enriched from blood (not recorded which). The receptors were sampled from a man between 25 and 39 years old who had recovered from COVID-19.

The chain employs TRBV7-8 and TRBJ2-7, with D perhaps TRBD2 (6 bases). The CDR3 loop spans 15 amino acids. Trimming stripped 2 bases from V and 2 bases from J, with 13 bases between. Germline values: CDR1 SGHVS, CDR2 FQNEAQ. CDR3 residues: CASSLRRWGAYEQYF. CDR3 in DNA: TGTGCCAGCAGCTTACGGCGGTGGGGGGCCTACGAGCAGTACTTC.

The chain couples TRBV18 to TRBJ2-7, with 10 bases fitting TRBD2. V dropped 2 bases and J dropped 0; count of bases not matched to a gene: 4. The germline V gene has CDR1 KGHSH and CDR2 LQKENI. The CDR3 length is 16 residues. The CDR3, as DNA: TGTGCCAGCTCACCAACTAGCGGGGTCCTCTCCTACGAGCAGTACTTC. Amino acid sequence: CASSPTSGVLSYEQYF.

This rearrangement joins TRBV28 to TRBJ2-7; D is uncertain. The length of the CDR3 is 14 residues. Deletions cut 5 bases from V and 0 bases from J, with 11 bases between. CDR1 and CDR2 (germline): MDHEN, SYDVKM. CDR3 loop: CASSPEVSSYEQYF. CDR3 DNA sequence: TGTGCCAGCAGTCCCGAAGTGAGCTCCTACGAGCAGTACTTC. Looking up the rest from reference TRBV28 and TRBJ2-7 gives the full variable domain: DVKVTQSSRYLVKRTGEKVFLECVQDMDHENMFWYRQDPGLGLRLIYFSYDVKMKEKGDIPEGYSVSREKKERFSLILESASTNQTSMYLCASSPEVSSYEQYFGPGTRLTVT.

V gene TRBV28 combines with J gene TRBJ1-1; D is unresolved. V was cut by 3 bases and J by 4 bases, with 6 bases left in between. This CDR3 is built from 12 residues. Germline V gene lookup returns CDR1 MDHEN and CDR2 SYDVKM. The CDR3 sequence: CASSFRVTEAFF. The CDR3 region has the DNA TGTGCCAGCAGTTTCCGGGTCACTGAAGCTTTCTTT.

The rearrangement joins TRBV2 to TRBJ1-5; 8 bases agree with TRBD1. Germline trimming cut 6 bases from V and 3 bases from J; bases unmatched to any gene: 4. CDR1 SNHLY and CDR2 FYNNEI come from the germline V gene. CDR3 size: 14 residues. The CDR3 loop is CASRPGQANQPQHF. CDR3 coding DNA: TGTGCCAGCAGGCCGGGACAGGCCAATCAGCCCCAGCATTTT.

The rearrangement joins TRBV28 to TRBJ2-1; 10 bases agree with TRBD2. Germline V gene sequence: CDR1 MDHEN, CDR2 SYDVKM. The CDR3 has 15 amino acids. With V trimmed by 5 bases and J by 4 bases, 5 bases remained unmatched. CDR3 DNA sequence: TGTGCCAGCAGTCCCGGGACTAGCGTTTACAATGAGCAGTTCTTC. The encoded protein is CASSPGTSVYNEQFF.

The chain combines TRBV27 with TRBJ2-5; 9 bases are a match to TRBD2. Germline trimming cut 6 bases from V and 2 bases from J; bases unmatched to any gene: 7. CDR3 size: 15 residues. Germline-derived CDR1 and CDR2 are MNHEY and SMNVEV (reference sequence). The CDR3 region is CASRELAGKQETQYF. The DNA of the CDR3 is TGTGCCAGCAGGGAACTAGCGGGTAAACAAGAGACCCAGTACTTC.

The CDR3 reads CAWSWLAAPTDTQYF. The CDR3 bases are TGTGCCTGGAGTTGGTTAGCGGCTCCAACAGATACGCAGTATTTT. The V call is TRBV30, the J call TRBJ2-3, with D possibly matching TRBD2 (6 bases). The germline gives CDR1 GTSNPN, CDR2 SVGIG (reference sequence). CDR3 length: 15 amino acids. V was trimmed by 2 bases and J by 3 bases, leaving 15 bases between them.

A single count supports this clone. The chain couples TRBV10-1 to TRBJ2-2; 9 bases line up with TRBD1. Trimming removed 2 bases from V and 4 bases from J; junction bases left unmatched: 11. This CDR3 has 18 amino acids. Germline assignment: CDR1 WNHNN and CDR2 SYGVQD (reference sequence). The CDR3, as DNA: TGCGCCAGCAGTGAGGTGACGCCGGGACAGGGTGTCACCGGGGAGCTGTTTTTT. Its translation: CASSEVTPGQGVTGELFF.

This clone has only a few counts. The chain uses TRBV11-2 and TRBJ2-5, with D possibly TRBD2 on 5 matching bases. The germline gives CDR1 SGHAT, CDR2 FQNNGV. V was pared by 1 base and J by 0 bases, with 6 bases between. This CDR3 region has 14 residues. CDR3 DNA: TGTGCCAGCAGCTTAGGGCGGGACCAAGAGACCCAGTACTTC. It translates to CASSLGRDQETQYF.

The gene calls are TRBV12-3 or TRBV12-4 and TRBJ2-4; D is uncertain. This CDR3 has 11 amino acids. Trimming removed 4 bases from V and 9 bases from J, with 7 bases in between. Written as DNA, the CDR3 is TGTGCCAGCAGTTCGTGGCCCATTCAGTACTTC. This gives the protein CASSSWPIQYF.

This rearrangement joins TRBV1 to TRBJ1-6; TRBD1 reflects the table's D call only, with no check against the DNA. TRBV1 is an annotated pseudogene. The CDR3 spans 15 residues. As DNA, the CDR3 is TGCACCAGCAGCCCCCGACAGCTTTATAATTCACCCCTCCACTTT. Amino acid sequence: CTSSPRQLYNSPLHF.

There are a few counts of this clone. The chain links TRBV3-1 (or the pseudogene TRBV3-2) to TRBJ1-2, with 11 bases aligning to TRBD1. There are 15 residues in the CDR3. After removal of 1 base from V and 8 bases from J, the junction contained 6 bases not matched to a gene. Germline CDR1 LGHDT, CDR2 YNNKEL (reference sequence). CDR3 protein: CASSQGTGGAGGYTF. CDR3 in DNA: TGTGCCAGCAGCCAAGGGACAGGGGGCGCAGGGGGCTACACCTTC.

V is TRBV18 and J is TRBJ2-1, with D perhaps matching TRBD2 (6 bases). The CDR3 is 17 residues long. Germline V lookup: CDR1 KGHSH, CDR2 LQKENI. V was pared by 2 bases and J by 5 bases, with 19 bases between. CDR3 loop: CASSPRQGRGSNNEQFF. CDR3 coding DNA: TGTGCCAGCTCACCAAGGCAGGGACGGGGGTCGAACAATGAGCAGTTCTTC.

This clone occurred once. The chain carries TRBV30 and TRBJ1-1; tentative D call: TRBD1 (5 bases). CDR1 GTSNPN and CDR2 SVGIG come from the germline V gene (reference sequence). Trimming pared 2 bases from V and 6 bases from J, leaving 19 bases between. The CDR3 totals 15 residues. CDR3 sequence: CAWSRRGLPRAEAFF. The DNA of the CDR3 is TGTGCCTGGAGTCGAAGGGGACTCCCCAGGGCTGAAGCTTTCTTT.

The chain couples TRBV27 to TRBJ2-7, with 8 positions matching TRBD2. The V segment lost 6 bases and the J segment 2 bases; nucleotides outside the gene matches: 9. Germline V lookup: CDR1 MNHEY, CDR2 SMNVEV (reference sequence). This CDR3 contains 15 residues. CDR3 in DNA: TGTGCCAGCAGCGGCCGGGAGGGGACCACCTACGAGCAGTACTTC. This encodes CASSGREGTTYEQYF.

The gene calls are TRBV3-1 (or the pseudogene TRBV3-2) and TRBJ2-1; possible D gene TRBD2, 6 bases. The CDR3 contains 13 residues. With 4 bases removed from V and 7 bases from J, the gap between germline ends came to 11 bases. CDR1 and CDR2 (germline): LGHDT, YNNKEL (reference sequence). The CDR3 protein is CASSPSAGNEQFF. DNA for the CDR3: TGTGCCAGCAGCCCTAGCGCAGGGAATGAGCAGTTCTTC.

The chain carries TRBV14 and TRBJ1-4; D is undetermined. In germline, CDR1 is SGHDN, CDR2 FVKESK. The CDR3 is made up of 12 amino acids. V shed 4 bases and J shed 8 bases, with 8 bases lying between them. The CDR3 loop is CASSPPGEKLFF. The CDR3 bases are TGTGCCAGCAGCCCGCCGGGGGAAAAACTGTTTTTT.

A single count supports this clone. J is TRBJ1-5 and V is TRBV6-5; TRBD1 might be the D (5 bases). The CDR3 covers 13 residues. CDR1 is MNHEY and CDR2 is SVGAGI in the germline V gene. V lost 7 bases and J 2 bases, leaving 9 bases between the germline ends. Here the CDR3 reads CASIGGGNQPQHF. CDR3 coding DNA: TGTGCCAGCATCGGGGGTGGCAATCAGCCCCAGCATTTT.

The gene calls are TRBV7-2 and TRBJ1-6; 7 nucleotides agree with TRBD1. CDR1 and CDR2 from the germline V gene are SGHTA and FQGNSA. Trimming removed 8 bases from V and 8 bases from J; junction bases left unmatched: 9. This CDR3 has 14 residues. CDR3 DNA: TGTGCCAGCGCCGCAGACAGGGCTTATTCACCCCTCCACTTT. Translating gives CASAADRAYSPLHF.